This TCR beta chain was identified during a study of long-term antiretroviral therapy in people with HIV. This was the immunoSEQ v3.0 assay at survey level. Measured with immunoSEQ multiplex PCR; TCRdb has only the in-frame clones, and not every one. Among under 30,000 clones listed, over 70% were seen once. The germline CDR1 and CDR2 sequences are SQVTM and ANQGSEA. This CDR3 has 9 amino acids. The V end lost 6 bases, the J end lost 8 bases, and 7 bases lay between the germline ends. The specimen comprised unsorted PBMCs, sampled 3 years after starting antiretroviral therapy. This clonotype was obtained from a man between 18 and 29 years old with HIV. The chain couples TRBV29-1 to TRBJ2-5; D might be TRBD2 (6 bases). This CDR3 is CSVGGTQYF. Here the CDR3 DNA reads TGCAGCGTGGGGGGAACCCAGTACTTC.